The next 14 T cell receptor beta chains were all read from a single sample in a study of blood T cells in healthy people across ages. A second 7 to 11 cycle PCR used barcoded and J-beta primers. MiXCR, applied by TCRdb to the 5' RACE reads, yields one record per CDR3 protein. The sample has 720,000 or so distinct CDR3 sequences; less than 45% are singletons. The sequenced sample consisted of blood. These receptor sequences come from a man older than 75 in good health.

The CDR3: CASSQSYDVGPTCGANVLTF. Written as DNA, the CDR3 is TGCGCCAGCAGTCAATCGTACGATGTGGGCCCAACTTGTGGGGCCAACGTCCTGACTTTC. V usage is TRBV23-1 and J usage is TRBJ2-6; D is ambiguous. TRBV23-1 is annotated as an ORF whose role is uncertain. CDR3 size: 20 residues. V dropped 0 bases and J dropped 3 bases, with 21 bases sitting between them.

The gene calls are TRBV6-6 and TRBJ2-1; 9 bases are a match to TRBD2. This CDR3 comprises 16 residues. Germline CDR1 MNHNY, CDR2 SVGAGI (reference sequence). V shed 0 bases and J 0 bases; nucleotides not matched to a gene: 0. The CDR3 nucleotides read TGTGCCAGCAGTTACTCTAGCGGGAGCTCCTACAATGAGCAGTTCTTC. Translated, it gives CASSYSSGSSYNEQFF.

V and J are TRBV4-2 and TRBJ2-3, with 11 bases matching TRBD2. The V and J ends lost 0 bases and 3 bases, in that order; junction bases with no gene match: 2. CDR3 length: 16 amino acids. Germline CDR1 is LGHNA and CDR2 is YNFKEQ. DNA of the CDR3: TGTGCCAGCAGCCAAGATTGGACTAGCGGGACAGATACGCAGTATTTT. Encoded protein: CASSQDWTSGTDTQYF.

This chain links TRBV5-6 with TRBJ2-2; tentatively, D is TRBD2 (5 bases). Trimming removed 1 base at V and 3 bases at J, with 7 bases between. The CDR3 contains 14 residues. CDR1 and CDR2 from the germline V gene are SGHDT and YYEEEE. The CDR3 region is CASSLSGHTGELFF. CDR3 in DNA: TGTGCCAGCAGCTTGAGCGGTCACACCGGGGAGCTGTTTTTT.

The chain combines TRBV7-2 with TRBJ2-5; D is uncertain. V lost 5 bases and J lost 11, with 12 bases in between. From germline, CDR1 is SGHTA and CDR2 FQGNSA. This CDR3 is built from 11 residues. This chain's CDR3 is CASSPRNEQYF. The CDR3 region has the DNA TGTGCCAGCAGCCCGAGGAATGAGCAGTACTTC.

This clonotype showed up just once. The V gene is TRBV28, the J gene TRBJ2-5; 8 positions match TRBD2. Trimming took 4 bases from V and 5 from J; bases not matched to a gene: 9. The CDR3 extends over 15 amino acids. Germline CDR1 is MDHEN and CDR2 is SYDVKM. DNA for the CDR3: TGTGCCAGCAGTTCCTTAAGCGGGAGTGGCGAGACCCAGTACTTC. It codes for CASSSLSGSGETQYF.

The gene calls are TRBV7-9 and TRBJ2-7; tentatively, D is TRBD2 (6 bases). V dropped 2 bases and J dropped 3 bases, with 11 bases sitting between them. The CDR3 contains 14 residues. Germline V gene sequence: CDR1 SEHNR, CDR2 FQNEAQ (reference sequence). The CDR3 nucleotides are TGTGCCAGCAGCTTACTAGCGCAGGACTACGAGCAGTACTTC. Protein sequence: CASSLLAQDYEQYF.

This chain uses TRBV14 with TRBJ1-2; no definite D call. CDR1 is SGHDN and CDR2 is FVKESK in the germline V gene. This CDR3 comprises 17 residues. Trimming took off 0 bases at V and 2 bases at J, with 16 bases between the two ends. For the CDR3, the DNA is TGTGCCAGCAGCCAAGAAGTAGGCACGGCGGGGAACTATGGCTACACCTTC. Its translation: CASSQEVGTAGNYGYTF.

This chain uses TRBV20-1 with TRBJ1-2; D unresolved. Germline V lookup: CDR1 DFQATT, CDR2 SNEGSKA (reference sequence). This CDR3 spans 10 amino acids. V was cut by 6 bases and J by 11 bases, with 13 bases left in between. This CDR3 reads CSAQPLLYTF. Written as DNA, the CDR3 is TGCAGTGCCCAGCCTCTATTGTACACCTTC.

In regard to this clonotype: A junction end diverges from the germline sequence, so it may reflect a read error. The rearrangement uses TRBV12-3 or TRBV12-4 and TRBJ2-1; TRBD1 might be the D (6 bases). The CDR3 is 16 amino acids. CDR3 nucleotides: TGTGCCAGCAGTCCGACAGGAGTGGGGAGAAAAAATGTGCAGTTCTTC. Amino acid sequence: CASSPTGVGRKNVQFF.

This chain links TRBV20-1 with TRBJ2-3, with a weak D call TRBD1 (5 bases). Germline-derived CDR1 and CDR2 are DFQATT and SNEGSKA (reference sequence). The length of the CDR3 is 17 residues. The V and J ends lost 3 bases and 1 base respectively, with 20 bases between them. The CDR3 sequence is CSASRVKVNRRTDTQYF. In nucleotides, the CDR3 is TGCAGTGCTAGTAGAGTTAAGGTCAACAGGCGCACAGATACGCAGTATTTT.

This clonotype was seen only a few times. The chain has TRBV25-1 and TRBJ2-3, with D perhaps TRBD1 (5 bases). The length of the CDR3 is 15 residues. V was shortened by 2 bases and J by 4 bases, with 13 bases between the two germline ends. Germline lookup yields CDR1 MGHDK and CDR2 SYGVNS. The CDR3 here is CASSESVGPADTQYF. CDR3 bases: TGTGCCAGCAGTGAAAGCGTGGGGCCGGCAGATACGCAGTATTTT.

The rearrangement joins TRBV5-6 to TRBJ1-4; tentatively, D is TRBD1 (6 bases). The CDR3 spans 14 residues. The germline V gene has CDR1 SGHDT and CDR2 YYEEEE. V was trimmed by 0 bases and J by 8 bases, leaving 11 bases between them. CDR3 residues: CASSLGGQREKLFF. The CDR3 nucleotides read TGTGCCAGCAGCTTGGGCGGACAGAGGGAAAAACTGTTTTTT.

This clonotype has a handful of counts. The chain links TRBV20-1 to TRBJ2-1; 8 positions agree with TRBD2. V dropped 0 bases and J dropped 9; count of bases not matched to a gene: 10. The germline CDR1 and CDR2 sequences are DFQATT and SNEGSKA (reference sequence). The CDR3 covers 15 residues. CDR3 DNA sequence: TGCAGTGCTAGAGACCCAAAGGCGGGAGGTCTTGAGCAGTTCTTC. Translating gives CSARDPKAGGLEQFF.